One sample yielded the 13 T cell receptor beta chains listed below, sequenced in a study of untreated major depressive disorder. Produced via immunoSEQ multiplex PCR; TCRdb's table is partial and in-frame only. The sample comprises approximately 20,000 clones, around 85% of which are singletons, and roughly 0.82% rests with the top ten. Sequencing was carried out using CD4+ T cells from PBMCs. These receptors originate from a woman younger than 45 in good health.

The chain employs TRBV28 and TRBJ1-2; D unresolved. There are 12 residues in the CDR3. Trimming shortened V by 4 bases and J by 8 bases, and 11 bases separated the two germline ends. The germline V gene encodes CDR1 MDHEN and CDR2 SYDVKM. CDR3 sequence: CASSSDTGGYTF. The CDR3 DNA is TGTGCCAGCAGTTCTGACACCGGAGGCTACACCTTC.

The CDR3 DNA sequence: TGTGCCAGCAGCAAAAGGGGACATCGCAAGGGGGACACTGAAGCTTTCTTT. Amino acids: CASSKRGHRKGDTEAFF. The V gene is TRBV21-1, the J gene TRBJ1-1; the DNA was not used to check the table's D call, TRBD1. TRBV21-1 is a recognized pseudogene. The CDR3 is 17 amino acids.

V and J are TRBV27 and TRBJ2-1; no firm D call. Germline CDR1 reads MNHEY; CDR2 reads SMNVEV (reference sequence). Trimming shortened V by 2 bases and J by 8 bases, and 10 bases separated the two germline ends. The CDR3 spans 13 residues. CDR3 residues: CASSLSLYDEQFF. The CDR3 region has the DNA TGTGCCAGCAGTTTAAGTTTGTACGATGAGCAGTTCTTC.

The V and J genes are TRBV5-1 and TRBJ1-1; no firm D call. This CDR3 is built from 11 residues. In germline, CDR1 is SGHRS, CDR2 YFSETQ. V dropped 0 bases and J dropped 9 bases, with 6 bases sitting between them. The CDR3 DNA sequence: TGCGCCAGCAGCTTGGACGGAAAAGCTTTCTTT. This codes for CASSLDGKAFF.

This clone was picked up a small number of times. The rearrangement joins TRBV18 to TRBJ2-2; possible D gene TRBD1, 5 bases. CDR1 and CDR2 from the germline V gene are KGHSH and LQKENI. The ends were cut back, 5 bases at V and 1 base at J, with 11 bases in the middle. CDR3 length equals 15 residues. The CDR3 DNA reads as TGTGCCAGCTCAAGGGGTCCGGTGAACACCGGGGAGCTGTTTTTT. Its translation: CASSRGPVNTGELFF.

The chain joins TRBV29-1 to TRBJ1-3; possible D gene TRBD1, 5 bases. Germline CDR1 and CDR2: SQVTM and ANQGSEA. The CDR3 extends over 15 amino acids. V lost 7 bases and J lost 0, with 16 bases in between. This CDR3 is CSAGGDSNSGNTIYF. DNA of the CDR3: TGCAGCGCCGGGGGAGACAGTAACTCTGGAAACACCATATATTTT.

As for this clone: Other DNA sequences within the sample encode an identical CDR3. V is TRBV7-7 and J is TRBJ2-5; unclear D gene. The ends were cut back, 1 base at V and 4 bases at J, with 4 bases in the middle. CDR3 size: 12 residues. From germline, CDR1 is SSHAT and CDR2 FNYEAQ (reference sequence). CDR3 DNA: TGTGCCAGCAGCTTAGATAGAGAGACCCAGTACTTC. This translates into CASSLDRETQYF.

This clone was seen once. CDR3 DNA: TGTGCCAGCAGCCCCAGGACTAGCGGGGCCCAATACAATGAGCAGTTCTTC. It is translated as CASSPRTSGAQYNEQFF. The chain couples TRBV7-6 to TRBJ2-1; 12 bases match TRBD2. The CDR3 has 17 amino acids. CDR1 SGHVS and CDR2 FNYEAQ come from the germline V gene. The junction had 9 bases not matched to a gene; V was cut back by 5 bases and J by 4 bases. Variable domain in full (rest from reference TRBV7-6 and TRBJ2-1): GAGVSQSPRYKVTKRGQDVALRCDPISGHVSLYWYRQALGQGPEFLTYFNYEAQQDKSGLPNDRFSAERPEGSISTLTIQRTEQRDSAMYRCASSPRTSGAQYNEQFFGPGTRLTVL.

The rearrangement links TRBV2 to TRBJ2-7; a possible D gene is TRBD2 (7 bases). This CDR3 has 14 amino acids. Germline V lookup: CDR1 SNHLY, CDR2 FYNNEI. The ends were cut back, 7 bases at V and 9 bases at J, with 22 bases in the middle. The CDR3 DNA reads as TGTGCCAGCACTGAGGGGGGGGGCGGAAGGCGGCAGTACTTC. Translation: CASTEGGGGRRQYF.

J is TRBJ2-1 and V is TRBV12-2. TRBV12-2 is deemed a pseudogene. CDR3 length equals 14 residues. The CDR3 sequence is CASRLSRIYNEQFF. The CDR3 nucleotides read TGTGCAAGTCGCTTAAGTCGGATATACAATGAGCAGTTCTTC.

The chain's CDR3 is CASSFVPTRGPYEQYF. The CDR3 DNA sequence: TGTGCCAGCAGCTTTGTTCCCACCCGGGGCCCCTACGAGCAGTACTTC. The chain employs TRBV5-6 and TRBJ2-7; D might be TRBD1 or TRBD2, each matching 5 bases. Germline CDR1 and CDR2: SGHDT and YYEEEE. The V and J ends lost 2 bases and 2 bases respectively, with 17 bases between them. The CDR3 spans 16 residues.

The chain uses TRBV28 and TRBJ1-1; possible D gene TRBD1, 5 bases. V was trimmed by 1 base and J by 5 bases, leaving 11 bases between them. Germline CDR1 and CDR2: MDHEN and SYDVKM. This CDR3 is built from 14 residues. CDR3 protein: CASSLYGRGTEAFF. The CDR3 DNA follows: TGTGCCAGCAGTTTATACGGGCGGGGGACTGAAGCTTTCTTT.

The chain employs TRBV27 and TRBJ2-5, with TRBD2 matching 12 bases. Unmatched junction bases numbered 1, after V lost 0 bases and J lost 5 bases. This CDR3 is 15 amino acids long. Germline CDR1 is MNHEY and CDR2 is SMNVEV (reference sequence). This chain's CDR3 is CASSLSGLAGETQYF. The CDR3 bases are TGTGCCAGCAGTTTATCCGGACTAGCGGGGGAGACCCAGTACTTC.